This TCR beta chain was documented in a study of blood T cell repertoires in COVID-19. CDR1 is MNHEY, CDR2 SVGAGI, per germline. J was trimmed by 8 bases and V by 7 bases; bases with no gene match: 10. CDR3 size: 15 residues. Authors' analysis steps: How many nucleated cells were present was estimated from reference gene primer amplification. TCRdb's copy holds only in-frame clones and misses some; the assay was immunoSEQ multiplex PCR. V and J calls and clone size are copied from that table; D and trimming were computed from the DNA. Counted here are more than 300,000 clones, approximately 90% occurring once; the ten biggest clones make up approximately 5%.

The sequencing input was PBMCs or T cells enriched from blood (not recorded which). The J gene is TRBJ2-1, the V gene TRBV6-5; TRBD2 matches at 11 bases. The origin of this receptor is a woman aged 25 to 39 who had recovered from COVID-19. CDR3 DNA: TGTGCCAGCAACCAACTAGCGGGGGCGGACGATGAGCAGTTCTTC. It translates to CASNQLAGADDEQFF.